The 30 T cell receptor beta chains below come from one sample, sequenced in a study of CDR3 diversity in severe acne. TCRdb reprocessed the PCR reads with MiXCR, giving one entry per CDR3 protein. Among approximately 90,000 distinct CDR3 sequences, under 55% were seen once, and the ten largest hold around a tenth. Sequencing was carried out using blood. These receptors originate from a male donor with severe acne vulgaris.

In this sample, this clonotype turned up many times. The chain uses TRBV5-1 and TRBJ1-6, with D possibly TRBD1 on 5 matching bases. V was shortened by 5 bases and J by 5 bases, with 8 bases between the two germline ends. The germline V gene encodes CDR1 SGHRS and CDR2 YFSETQ. The CDR3 spans 13 residues. The CDR3 sequence is CASSLTDNSPLHF. In DNA form, the CDR3 reads TGCGCCAGCAGTTTGACAGATAATTCACCCCTCCACTTT.

There are a few counts of this clonotype. The chain employs TRBV29-1 and TRBJ1-2; 8 nucleotides agree with TRBD1. Trimming took 7 bases from V and 6 from J; bases not matched to a gene: 7. CDR3 size: 12 residues. Germline lookup yields CDR1 SQVTM and CDR2 ANQGSEA. For the CDR3, the DNA is TGCAGCGCCAGACAGGGGACAGATGGCTACACCTTC. It codes for CSARQGTDGYTF.

A word on this clonotype: The junction does not match germline at one end; this may be a read error. This chain joins TRBV2 and TRBJ2-5, with 11 positions matching TRBD2. The V gene's germline CDR1 is SNHLY and CDR2 FYNNEI. The CDR3 consists of 16 residues. The CDR3 DNA reads as TGTGCCAGCAGGGAAGCGGGACTAGCGGACCAAGAGACCCAGTACTTC. This encodes CASREAGLADQETQYF.

This clonotype was counted a few times. V is TRBV5-8 and J is TRBJ1-2; D is undetermined. Trimming removed 0 bases at V and 4 bases at J, with 7 bases between. CDR3 length: 13 amino acids. Germline V gene data show CDR1 as SGHTS and CDR2 as YDEGEE. The CDR3 nucleotides are TGTGCCAGCAGCTTGGGACTGAGCTATGGCTACACCTTC. Amino acids: CASSLGLSYGYTF.

This chain joins TRBV25-1 and TRBJ1-2; a weak D match, TRBD1 (6 bases). With 2 bases removed from V and 6 bases from J, the gap between germline ends came to 10 bases. Germline-derived CDR1 and CDR2 are MGHDK and SYGVNS. The CDR3 loop spans 13 amino acids. CDR3 DNA sequence: TGTGCCAGCAGTGAAGAGGGGGTGAATGGCTACACCTTC. Protein sequence: CASSEEGVNGYTF.

In the case of this clonotype: The junction departs from the called germline gene at one end, perhaps through a read error. The chain combines TRBV6-1 with TRBJ1-4, with D possibly being TRBD1 (6 bases). This CDR3 spans 13 amino acids. Per germline, CDR1 MNHNS and CDR2 SASEGT. CDR3 DNA: TGTGCCAGCCGGACAGCAACTAATGAAAAACTGTCTTTT. Amino acid sequence: CASRTATNEKLSF.

This clonotype is judged medium-sized. The rearrangement joins TRBV6-4 to TRBJ2-3, with D perhaps matching TRBD2 (6 bases). CDR3 size: 15 residues. V lost 8 bases and J lost 4, with 19 bases in between. Germline V gene lookup returns CDR1 MRHNA and CDR2 SNTAGT. CDR3 in DNA: TGTGCCAGCGGGCACAGTGCAGGAGGGCCAGATACGCAGTATTTT. Translated: CASGHSAGGPDTQYF.

Concerning this clonotype itself: Just one base apart from a much larger clone, this may be a read error. The chain couples TRBV20-1 to TRBJ1-1; D is ambiguous. CDR1 and CDR2 (germline): DFQATT, SNEGSKA (reference sequence). The CDR3 has 15 amino acids. V was trimmed by 0 bases and J by 6 bases, leaving 17 bases between them. The CDR3 DNA follows: TGCAGTGCTAGAGATCTAAGTCTTGGTGACGCTGAAGCTTTCTTT. This encodes CSARDLSLGDAEAFF.

This clonotype was detected ten times or more. The V call is TRBV27, the J call TRBJ2-6; possibly TRBD1 for D (5 bases). The length of the CDR3 is 13 residues. Germline CDR1 reads MNHEY; CDR2 reads SMNVEV (reference sequence). The CDR3 loop is CDDSRSGANVLTF. The CDR3, as DNA: TGTGACGACAGCCGCTCTGGGGCCAACGTCCTGACTTTC.

The V and J genes are TRBV9 and TRBJ1-6, with 9 positions matching TRBD1. This CDR3 is built from 14 residues. The V segment lost 3 bases and the J segment 8 bases; nucleotides outside the gene matches: 3. The germline V gene encodes CDR1 SGDLS and CDR2 YYNGEE. The CDR3 spells CASSAGTGYSPLHF. DNA of the CDR3: TGTGCCAGCAGCGCCGGGACAGGGTATTCACCCCTCCACTTT.

The genes are TRBV29-1 and TRBJ1-2; D remains ambiguous. Germline CDR1 is SQVTM and CDR2 is ANQGSEA. V was pared by 7 bases and J by 13 bases, with 19 bases between. CDR3 length: 11 amino acids. The CDR3 reads CSAPGHGFGTF. The CDR3 DNA reads as TGCAGCGCTCCCGGGCACGGGTTTGGCACCTTC.

This clonotype was counted a few times. This rearrangement joins TRBV6-1 to TRBJ1-2; D is unresolved. The CDR3 has 13 amino acids. Trimming cost V 7 bases and J 3 bases, with 12 bases left between them. CDR1 and CDR2 (germline): MNHNS, SASEGT. The CDR3 here is CASTPSTDYGYTF. The CDR3 region has the DNA TGTGCCAGCACCCCTTCGACGGACTATGGCTACACCTTC.

The V gene is TRBV19, the J gene TRBJ2-6, with D tentatively TRBD2 (5 bases). CDR1 is LNHDA and CDR2 is SQIVND in the germline V gene (reference sequence). The CDR3 spans 16 residues. V shed 4 bases and J shed 4 bases, with 14 bases lying between them. CDR3 DNA: TGTGCCAGTAGTACCGTCCCGGGGTCGGGGGCCAACGTCCTGACTTTC. Translating it yields CASSTVPGSGANVLTF.

The chain is built from TRBV6-5 and TRBJ2-5, with 7 bases lining up with TRBD1. This CDR3 is 14 amino acids long. Unmatched junction bases numbered 3, after V lost 5 bases and J lost 0 bases. From germline, CDR1 is MNHEY and CDR2 SVGAGI. The CDR3 DNA reads TGTGCCAGCAGTCCCGGGACAGACCAAGAGACCCAGTACTTC. Its protein product is CASSPGTDQETQYF.

This clonotype has at least ten counts. In nucleotides, the CDR3 is TGTGCCAGCAGTTTACAGCGGGCTGGGGAGCAGTACTTC. Translating gives CASSLQRAGEQYF. This chain links TRBV28 with TRBJ2-7, with a weak D call TRBD2 (6 bases). This CDR3 spans 13 amino acids. V lost 2 bases to trimming and J lost 7 bases, with 12 bases between them. Germline loops: CDR1 MDHEN, CDR2 SYDVKM.

As regards this clonotype: One junction end does not reproduce the germline sequence, and a read error may be involved. The rearrangement uses TRBV25-1 and TRBJ2-2; maybe TRBD2 (5 bases). Germline CDR1 and CDR2: MGHDK and SYGVNS. This CDR3 spans 12 amino acids. CDR3 sequence: CASSLVTGELFF. The CDR3 region has the DNA TGTGCCAGCAGTTTAGTGACCGGGGAACTGTTTTTT.

The table lists this clonotype with a few counts. The chain combines TRBV11-1 with TRBJ2-7; D is uncertain. With 1 base removed from V and 2 bases from J, the gap between germline ends came to 12 bases. This CDR3 spans 15 amino acids. The germline gives CDR1 SGHAT, CDR2 FQDESV (reference sequence). For the CDR3, the DNA is TGTGCCAGCAGCTTAGGGCTAATAGTCCCCTACGAGCAGTACGTC. This gives the protein CASSLGLIVPYEQYV.

This clonotype was detected many times. In DNA form, the CDR3 reads TGTGCCAGCAGTGCTTTTAGCGGGAGTAGCGCAGATACGCAGTATTTT. Protein sequence: CASSAFSGSSADTQYF. The chain couples TRBV6-4 to TRBJ2-3; TRBD2 matches at 9 bases. The CDR3 sequence is 16 residues long. Germline trimming cut 4 bases from V and 4 bases from J; bases unmatched to any gene: 9. Germline assignment: CDR1 MRHNA and CDR2 SNTAGT.

The chain recombines TRBV28 with TRBJ1-5, with 9 bases that match TRBD1. Trimming cost V 3 bases and J 3 bases; bases outside gene matches: 3. Per the germline V gene, CDR1 is MDHEN and CDR2 is SYDVKM. The CDR3 is 15 residues long. CDR3: CASSFRDRVNQPQHF. The CDR3 DNA reads TGTGCCAGCAGTTTTAGGGACAGGGTCAATCAGCCCCAGCATTTT.

Comment on this clonotype: A much larger clonotype is one base distant, so this may be a read error. This rearrangement joins TRBV10-3 to TRBJ2-1; TRBD1 matches 7 bases. Per the germline V gene, CDR1 is ENHRY and CDR2 is SYGVKD. The CDR3 consists of 13 residues. V shed 8 bases, J shed 7 bases, and the junction held 8 bases outside the gene matches. CDR3 sequence (DNA): TGTGCCATCGGTGGGGGACAGCTGAATGAGCAGTTCTTC. Translating it yields CAIGGGQLNEQFF.

CDR3 in amino acids: CASRKIGPWKPQHF. CDR3 bases: TGTGCCAGCAGAAAGATAGGGCCCTGGAAGCCCCAGCATTTT. The chain recombines TRBV28 with TRBJ1-5; D not resolved. V lost 6 bases and J 8 bases, leaving 17 bases between the germline ends. CDR3 length: 14 amino acids. Germline loops: CDR1 MDHEN, CDR2 SYDVKM.

The CDR3 loop reads CASSPLRDRGPRNEKLFF. Written as DNA, the CDR3 is TGTGCCAGCAGCCCATTGAGAGACAGGGGGCCCCGGAATGAAAAACTGTTTTTT. The chain links TRBV25-1 to TRBJ1-4, with TRBD1 identical over 10 bases. The germline gives CDR1 MGHDK, CDR2 SYGVNS. The CDR3 length is 18 residues. After removal of 6 bases from V and 5 bases from J, the junction contained 15 bases not matched to a gene.

This clonotype has a handful of counts. The chain has TRBV24-1 and TRBJ1-1; possible D gene TRBD1, 6 bases. This CDR3 comprises 12 residues. With 4 bases removed from V and 8 bases from J, the gap between germline ends came to 10 bases. The germline V gene has CDR1 KGHDR and CDR2 SFDVKD. The chain's CDR3 is CATSDRGAEAFF. The CDR3 nucleotides read TGTGCCACCAGTGACCGGGGGGCAGAAGCTTTCTTT.

Only a few counts were recorded for this clonotype. The V call is TRBV5-1, the J call TRBJ2-4, with 8 bases aligning to TRBD2. V shed 5 bases, J shed 0 bases, and the junction held 4 bases outside the gene matches. The CDR3 has 15 amino acids. Germline CDR1 and CDR2: SGHRS and YFSETQ. The CDR3 is CASRTGGLAKNIQYF. CDR3 in DNA: TGCGCCAGCAGGACGGGGGGGCTAGCCAAAAACATTCAGTACTTC.

There are many counts of this clonotype. This chain uses TRBV20-1 with TRBJ2-5; D perhaps matches TRBD2 (6 bases). Germline loops: CDR1 DFQATT, CDR2 SNEGSKA (reference sequence). Between the trimmed V and J ends, which lost 6 bases and 1 base, there was a span of 21 bases. The CDR3 length is 16 residues. CDR3 nucleotides: TGCAGTGCGACCCCAGGAAACCGGGACTTCCAAGAGACCCAGTACTTC. Its translation is CSATPGNRDFQETQYF.

This clonotype was observed many times. The chain uses TRBV5-1 and TRBJ1-1, with 8 bases fitting TRBD1. Germline V gene lookup returns CDR1 SGHRS and CDR2 YFSETQ. This CDR3 has 13 amino acids. V lost 4 bases and J lost 6; bases outside the gene matches: 5. In DNA form, the CDR3 reads TGCGCCAGCAGCCCCCGGACAGGGCCTGAAGCTTTCTTT. The encoded protein is CASSPRTGPEAFF. The entire variable domain, with the rest obtained from reference TRBV5-1 and TRBJ1-1, is as follows: KAGVTQTPRYLIKTRGQQVTLSCSPISGHRSVSWYQQTPGQGLQFLFEYFSETQRNKGNFPGRFSGRQFSNSRSEMNVSTLELGDSALYLCASSPRTGPEAFFGQGTRLTVV.

This clonotype was found many times. The rearrangement joins TRBV10-2 to TRBJ1-4; 9 nucleotides match TRBD1. J gave up 6 bases and V 1 base, and 6 bases lay outside the gene matches. The CDR3 covers 16 residues. Germline CDR1 is WSHSY and CDR2 is SAAADI. CDR3 in DNA: TGCGCCAGCAGTGAGTTTGGGACAGGGTTGGATGAAAAACTGTTTTTT. It codes for CASSEFGTGLDEKLFF.

The sample holds many counts of this clonotype. The rearrangement uses TRBV10-3 and TRBJ2-1; 13 bases are shared with TRBD2. V gave up 3 bases and J gave up 7 bases; unmatched junction bases: 6. CDR1 is ENHRY, CDR2 SYGVKD, per germline. The CDR3 spans 16 residues. CDR3 sequence: CAISDQTSGRRNEQFF. CDR3 sequence (DNA): TGTGCCATCAGTGACCAGACTAGCGGGAGGAGGAATGAGCAGTTCTTC.

This clonotype was counted many times. Written as DNA, the CDR3 is TGTGCCAGCAGCTGGGGACAGCATAATTCACCCCTCCACTTT. This encodes CASSWGQHNSPLHF. The V gene is TRBV5-4, the J gene TRBJ1-6; 7 bases are shared with TRBD1. Losses at the gene ends were 3 bases for V and 5 bases for J; bases not matched to a gene: 2. The CDR3 sequence is 14 residues long. Germline CDR1 reads SGHNT; CDR2 reads YYREEE (reference sequence).

This sequence joins TRBV11-2 and TRBJ2-7; 9 nucleotides line up with TRBD1. The CDR3 is made up of 14 amino acids. Germline-derived CDR1 and CDR2 are SGHAT and FQNNGV. J was trimmed by 4 bases and V by 6 bases; bases with no gene match: 7. The CDR3 spells CASSHYRGPYEQYF. The CDR3 DNA sequence: TGTGCCAGCAGTCATTACAGGGGGCCGTACGAGCAGTACTTC.